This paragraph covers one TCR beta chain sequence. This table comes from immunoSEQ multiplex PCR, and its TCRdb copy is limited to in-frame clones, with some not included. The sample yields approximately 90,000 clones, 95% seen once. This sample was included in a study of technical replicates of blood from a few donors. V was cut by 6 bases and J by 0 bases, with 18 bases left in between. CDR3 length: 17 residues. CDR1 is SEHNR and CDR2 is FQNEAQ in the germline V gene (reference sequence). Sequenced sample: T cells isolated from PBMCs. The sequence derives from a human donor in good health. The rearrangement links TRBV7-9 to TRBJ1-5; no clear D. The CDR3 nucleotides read TGTGCCAGCAGTTCCCAAGAGGCGGGAAATAGCAATCAGCCCCAGCATTTT. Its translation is CASSSQEAGNSNQPQHF.